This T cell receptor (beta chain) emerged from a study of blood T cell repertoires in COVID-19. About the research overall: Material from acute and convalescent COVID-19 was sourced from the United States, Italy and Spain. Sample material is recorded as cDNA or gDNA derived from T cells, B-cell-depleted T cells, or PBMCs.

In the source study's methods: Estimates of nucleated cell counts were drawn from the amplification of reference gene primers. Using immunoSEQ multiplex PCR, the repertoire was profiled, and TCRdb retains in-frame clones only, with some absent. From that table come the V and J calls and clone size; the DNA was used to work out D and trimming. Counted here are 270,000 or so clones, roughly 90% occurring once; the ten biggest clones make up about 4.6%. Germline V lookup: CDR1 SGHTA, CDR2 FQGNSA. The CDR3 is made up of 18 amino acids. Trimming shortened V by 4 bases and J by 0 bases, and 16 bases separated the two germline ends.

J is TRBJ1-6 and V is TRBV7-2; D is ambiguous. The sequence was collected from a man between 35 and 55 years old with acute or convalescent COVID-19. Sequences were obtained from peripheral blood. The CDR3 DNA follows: TGTGCCAGCAGCTCTCCCCGTGGCAGAAGCTCCTATAATTCACCCCTCCACTTT. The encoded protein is CASSSPRGRSSYNSPLHF.